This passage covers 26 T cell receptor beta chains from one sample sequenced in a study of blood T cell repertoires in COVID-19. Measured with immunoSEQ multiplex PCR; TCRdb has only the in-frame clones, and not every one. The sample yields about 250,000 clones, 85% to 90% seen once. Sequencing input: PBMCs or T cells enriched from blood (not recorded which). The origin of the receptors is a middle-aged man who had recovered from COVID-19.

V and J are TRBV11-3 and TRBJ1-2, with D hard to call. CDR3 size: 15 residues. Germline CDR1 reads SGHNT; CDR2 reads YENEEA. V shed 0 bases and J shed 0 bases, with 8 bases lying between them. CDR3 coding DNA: TGTGCCAGCAGCTTAGACGCAGTGCCTAACTATGGCTACACCTTC. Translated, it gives CASSLDAVPNYGYTF.

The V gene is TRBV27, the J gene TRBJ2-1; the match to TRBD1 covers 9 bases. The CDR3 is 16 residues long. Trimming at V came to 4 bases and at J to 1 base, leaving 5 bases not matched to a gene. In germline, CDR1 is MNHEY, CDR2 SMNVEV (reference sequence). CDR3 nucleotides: TGTGCCAGCAGTTGGGGACAGGGTAGGTCCTACAATGAGCAGTTCTTC. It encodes CASSWGQGRSYNEQFF.

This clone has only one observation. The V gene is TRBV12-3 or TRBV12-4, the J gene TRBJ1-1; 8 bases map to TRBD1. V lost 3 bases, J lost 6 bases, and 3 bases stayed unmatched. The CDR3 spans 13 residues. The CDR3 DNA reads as TGTGCCAGCAGTTTCGCACAGGGGGCTGAAGCTTTCTTT. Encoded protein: CASSFAQGAEAFF.

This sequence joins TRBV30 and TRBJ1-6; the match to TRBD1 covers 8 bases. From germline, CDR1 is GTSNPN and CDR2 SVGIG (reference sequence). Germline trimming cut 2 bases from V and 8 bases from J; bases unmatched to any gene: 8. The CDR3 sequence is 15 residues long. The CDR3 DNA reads TGTGCCTGGAGTCGTGGACAGGGAATGGATTCACCCCTCCACTTT. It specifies CAWSRGQGMDSPLHF.

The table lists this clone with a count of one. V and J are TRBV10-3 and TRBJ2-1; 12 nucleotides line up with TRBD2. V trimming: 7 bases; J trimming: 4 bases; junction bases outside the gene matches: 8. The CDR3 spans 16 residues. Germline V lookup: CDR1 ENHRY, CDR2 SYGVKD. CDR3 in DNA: TGTGCCATCACCGCACTAGCGGGGGGAACTTACAATGAGCAGTTCTTC. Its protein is CAITALAGGTYNEQFF.

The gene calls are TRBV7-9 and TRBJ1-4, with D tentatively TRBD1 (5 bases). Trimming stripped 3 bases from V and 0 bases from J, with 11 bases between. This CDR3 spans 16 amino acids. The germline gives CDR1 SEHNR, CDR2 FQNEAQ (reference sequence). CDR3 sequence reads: CASSLGDFSTNEKLFF. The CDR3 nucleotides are TGTGCCAGCAGCTTGGGGGACTTTTCAACTAATGAAAAACTGTTTTTT.

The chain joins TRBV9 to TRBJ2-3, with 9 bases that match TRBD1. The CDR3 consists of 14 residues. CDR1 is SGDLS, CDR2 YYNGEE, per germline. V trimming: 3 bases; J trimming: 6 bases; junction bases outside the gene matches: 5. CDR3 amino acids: CASSATGGKDTQYF. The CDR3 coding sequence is TGTGCCAGCAGCGCGACAGGGGGGAAGGATACGCAGTATTTT.

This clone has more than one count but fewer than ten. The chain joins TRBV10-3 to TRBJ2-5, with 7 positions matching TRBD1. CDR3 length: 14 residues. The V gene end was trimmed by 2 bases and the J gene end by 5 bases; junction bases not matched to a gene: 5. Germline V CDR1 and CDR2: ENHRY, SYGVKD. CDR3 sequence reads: CAISETPRGETQYF. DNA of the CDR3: TGTGCCATCAGTGAGACTCCCAGGGGGGAGACCCAGTACTTC.

CDR3 DNA: TGTGCCACCAGTGGGTGGGACAGGGGGTGGGATACGCAGTATTTT. Translation: CATSGWDRGWDTQYF. The J gene is TRBJ2-3, the V gene TRBV24-1; the match to TRBD1 covers 11 bases. Germline V lookup: CDR1 KGHDR, CDR2 SFDVKD. V lost 5 bases and J lost 6; bases outside the gene matches: 6. This CDR3 spans 15 amino acids.

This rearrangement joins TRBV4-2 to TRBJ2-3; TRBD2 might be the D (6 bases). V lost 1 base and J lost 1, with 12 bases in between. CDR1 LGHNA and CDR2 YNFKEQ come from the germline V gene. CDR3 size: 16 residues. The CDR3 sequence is CASSQASPGGTDTQYF. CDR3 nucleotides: TGTGCCAGCAGCCAAGCGTCTCCGGGGGGCACAGATACGCAGTATTTT.

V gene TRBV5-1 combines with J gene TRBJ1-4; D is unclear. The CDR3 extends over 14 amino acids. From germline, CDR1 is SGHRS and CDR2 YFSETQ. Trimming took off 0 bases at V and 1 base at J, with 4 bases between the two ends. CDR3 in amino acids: CASSLGLTNEKLFF. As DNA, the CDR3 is TGCGCCAGCAGCTTGGGTCTAACTAATGAAAAACTGTTTTTT.

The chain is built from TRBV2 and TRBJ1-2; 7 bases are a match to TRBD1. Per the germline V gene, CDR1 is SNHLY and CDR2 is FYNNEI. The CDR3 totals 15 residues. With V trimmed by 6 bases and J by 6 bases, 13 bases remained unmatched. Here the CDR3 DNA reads TGTGCCAGCAGCGCTTTAACAGGGGCCGGAAATGGCTACACCTTC. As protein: CASSALTGAGNGYTF.

The CDR3 sequence: CASSQGQVGNSPLHF. DNA for the CDR3: TGTGCCAGCAGCCAAGGACAGGTTGGAAATTCACCCCTCCACTTT. V and J are TRBV14 and TRBJ1-6; the D gene is possibly TRBD1 (6 bases). This CDR3 spans 15 amino acids. Germline V gene sequence: CDR1 SGHDN, CDR2 FVKESK. Trimming removed 1 base from V and 7 bases from J, with 11 bases in between.

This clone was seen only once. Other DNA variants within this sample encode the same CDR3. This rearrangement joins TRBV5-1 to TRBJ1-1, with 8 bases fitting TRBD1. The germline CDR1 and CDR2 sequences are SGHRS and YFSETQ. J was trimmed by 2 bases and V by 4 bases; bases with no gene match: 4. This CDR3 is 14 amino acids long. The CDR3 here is CASSPGTGNTEAFF. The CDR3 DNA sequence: TGCGCCAGCAGCCCGGGGACAGGAAACACTGAAGCTTTCTTT.

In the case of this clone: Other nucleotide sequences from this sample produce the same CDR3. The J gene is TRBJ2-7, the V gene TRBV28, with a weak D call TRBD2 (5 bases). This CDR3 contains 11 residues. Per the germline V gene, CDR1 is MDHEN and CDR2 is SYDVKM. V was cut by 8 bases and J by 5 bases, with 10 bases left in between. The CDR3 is CASRGLHEQYF. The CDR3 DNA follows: TGTGCCAGCCGAGGGTTACACGAGCAGTACTTC.

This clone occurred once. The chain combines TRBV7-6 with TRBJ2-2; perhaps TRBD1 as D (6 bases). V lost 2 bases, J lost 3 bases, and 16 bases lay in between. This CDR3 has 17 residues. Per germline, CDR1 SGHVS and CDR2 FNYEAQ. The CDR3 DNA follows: TGTGCCAGCAGCTTACCCTCGTTACAGGGAGACACCGGGGAGCTGTTTTTT. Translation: CASSLPSLQGDTGELFF.

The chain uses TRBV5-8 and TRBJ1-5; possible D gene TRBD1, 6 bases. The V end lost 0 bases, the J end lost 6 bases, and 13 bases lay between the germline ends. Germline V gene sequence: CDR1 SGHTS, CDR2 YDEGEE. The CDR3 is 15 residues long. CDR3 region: CASSLDRVTGQPQHF. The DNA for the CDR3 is TGTGCCAGCAGCTTGGACAGGGTTACGGGTCAGCCCCAGCATTTT.

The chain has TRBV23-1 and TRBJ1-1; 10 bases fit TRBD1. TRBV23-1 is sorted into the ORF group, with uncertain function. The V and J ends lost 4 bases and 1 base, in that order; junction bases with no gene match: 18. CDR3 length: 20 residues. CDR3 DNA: TGCGCCAGCAGTCGAGGGACAGGGGCACGGGGGTGGGTCGAGAACACTGAAGCTTTCTTT. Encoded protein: CASSRGTGARGWVENTEAFF.

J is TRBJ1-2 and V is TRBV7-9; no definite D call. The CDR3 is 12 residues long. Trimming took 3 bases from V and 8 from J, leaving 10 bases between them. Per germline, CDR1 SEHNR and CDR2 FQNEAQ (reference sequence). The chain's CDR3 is CASSFWPRGYTF. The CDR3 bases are TGTGCCAGCAGCTTTTGGCCGAGGGGCTACACCTTC.

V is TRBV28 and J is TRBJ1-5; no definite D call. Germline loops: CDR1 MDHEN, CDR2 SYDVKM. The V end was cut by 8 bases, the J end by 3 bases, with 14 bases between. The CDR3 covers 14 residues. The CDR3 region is CASRSRRINQPQHF. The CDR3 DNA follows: TGTGCCAGCCGATCGCGGCGTATCAATCAGCCCCAGCATTTT. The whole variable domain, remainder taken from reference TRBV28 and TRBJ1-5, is DVKVTQSSRYLVKRTGEKVFLECVQDMDHENMFWYRQDPGLGLRLIYFSYDVKMKEKGDIPEGYSVSREKKERFSLILESASTNQTSMYLCASRSRRINQPQHFGDGTRLSIL.

CDR3 bases: TGTGCCAGCAGCTTGGGGATGGGCAGGGGGCGGCCTGAAGCTTTCTTT. As protein: CASSLGMGRGRPEAFF. The chain couples TRBV7-9 to TRBJ1-1; 8 bases match TRBD1. The germline CDR1 and CDR2 sequences are SEHNR and FQNEAQ (reference sequence). There are 16 residues in the CDR3. V gave up 3 bases and J gave up 6 bases; unmatched junction bases: 12.

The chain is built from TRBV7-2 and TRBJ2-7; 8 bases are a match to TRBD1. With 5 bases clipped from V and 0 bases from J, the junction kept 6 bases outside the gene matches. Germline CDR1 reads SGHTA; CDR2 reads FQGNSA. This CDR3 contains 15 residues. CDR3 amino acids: CASSGQTGGSYEQYF. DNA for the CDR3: TGTGCCAGCAGCGGACAAACAGGGGGCTCCTACGAGCAGTACTTC.

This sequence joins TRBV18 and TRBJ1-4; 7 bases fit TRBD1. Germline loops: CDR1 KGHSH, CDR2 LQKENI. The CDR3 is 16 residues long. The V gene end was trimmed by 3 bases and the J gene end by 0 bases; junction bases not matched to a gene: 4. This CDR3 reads CASSPGQPATNEKLFF. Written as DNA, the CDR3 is TGTGCCAGCTCACCGGGACAGCCAGCAACTAATGAAAAACTGTTTTTT. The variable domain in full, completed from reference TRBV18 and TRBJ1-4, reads NAGVMQNPRHLVRRRGQEARLRCSPMKGHSHVYWYRQLPEEGLKFMVYLQKENIIDESGMPKERFSAEFPKEGPSILRIQQVVRGDSAAYFCASSPGQPATNEKLFFGSGTQLSVL.

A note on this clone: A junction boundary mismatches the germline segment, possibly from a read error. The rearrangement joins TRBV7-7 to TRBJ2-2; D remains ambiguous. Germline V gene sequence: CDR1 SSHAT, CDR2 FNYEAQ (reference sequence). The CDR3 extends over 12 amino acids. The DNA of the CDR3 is TGTGCTAGCAGCCCCTTCACCGGGGAGCTGTTTTTT. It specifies CASSPFTGELFF.

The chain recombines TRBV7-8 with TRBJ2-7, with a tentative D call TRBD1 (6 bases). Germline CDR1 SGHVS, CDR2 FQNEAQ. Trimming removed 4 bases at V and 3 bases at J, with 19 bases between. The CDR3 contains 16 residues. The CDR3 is CASSSPSRGGIYEQYF. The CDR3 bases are TGTGCCAGCAGCTCTCCCTCCAGGGGCGGAATCTACGAGCAGTACTTC.

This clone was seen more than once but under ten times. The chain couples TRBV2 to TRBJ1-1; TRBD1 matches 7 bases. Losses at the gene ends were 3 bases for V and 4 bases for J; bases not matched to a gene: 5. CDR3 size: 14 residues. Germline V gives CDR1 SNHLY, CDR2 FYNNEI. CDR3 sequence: CASSDLTGSTEAFF. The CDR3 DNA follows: TGTGCCAGCAGTGACCTGACAGGGTCCACTGAAGCTTTCTTT. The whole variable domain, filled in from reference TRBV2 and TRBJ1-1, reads EPEVTQTPSHQVTQMGQEVILRCVPISNHLYFYWYRQILGQKVEFLVSFYNNEISEKSEIFDDQFSVERPDGSNFTLKIRSTKLEDSAMYFCASSDLTGSTEAFFGQGTRLTVV.